This T cell receptor (beta chain) was retrieved from a study of cytotoxic CD8 clonotypes in ibrutinib-treated CLL. Study-wide results and limits: Public clonotypes were uncommon and contracted or stayed stable on treatment.

The ends were cut back, 3 bases at V and 8 bases at J, with 14 bases in the middle. CDR1 SGDLS and CDR2 YYNGEE come from the germline V gene. The CDR3 has 13 amino acids. Roughly 2 micrograms of genomic DNA from cryopreserved PBMCs went into TCR beta libraries. Here immunoSEQ multiplex PCR was the method, and the copy in TCRdb shows in-frame clones only, minus some. The sample contains about 140,000 clones, 91% of which appear only once. A remark on this clone: Its target is not known.

This clonotype was obtained from a human donor with chronic lymphocytic leukemia. The specimen comprised PBMCs, sampled after 12 months of ibrutinib treatment. The V and J genes are TRBV9 and TRBJ1-2; a weak D match, TRBD1 (5 bases). As DNA, the CDR3 is TGTGCCAGCAGCGCTCCAGGGTTAGGGGGCTACACCTTC. This translates into CASSAPGLGGYTF.